This T cell receptor (beta chain) comes out of a study of blood T cells in healthy people across ages. A J-beta primer mix and a sample-barcoded 5' primer were used in a second PCR of about 7 to 12 cycles. MiXCR, run by TCRdb on the 5' RACE reads, gives a single entry per CDR3 protein. The data contain over 600,000 distinct CDR3 sequences, 46% of them singletons. Looked up from germline, CDR1 is SGHRS and CDR2 is YFSETQ. This CDR3 has 15 amino acids. V was clipped by 4 bases and J by 0 bases, with 11 bases between them. The receptor was isolated from a man older than 75 in good health. Sequenced: blood. The V gene is TRBV5-1, the J gene TRBJ2-1; possibly TRBD1 or TRBD2 for D (6 bases each). Here the CDR3 reads CASSDGGDSYNEQFF. The CDR3 region has the DNA TGCGCCAGCAGCGACGGGGGCGACTCCTACAATGAGCAGTTCTTC.